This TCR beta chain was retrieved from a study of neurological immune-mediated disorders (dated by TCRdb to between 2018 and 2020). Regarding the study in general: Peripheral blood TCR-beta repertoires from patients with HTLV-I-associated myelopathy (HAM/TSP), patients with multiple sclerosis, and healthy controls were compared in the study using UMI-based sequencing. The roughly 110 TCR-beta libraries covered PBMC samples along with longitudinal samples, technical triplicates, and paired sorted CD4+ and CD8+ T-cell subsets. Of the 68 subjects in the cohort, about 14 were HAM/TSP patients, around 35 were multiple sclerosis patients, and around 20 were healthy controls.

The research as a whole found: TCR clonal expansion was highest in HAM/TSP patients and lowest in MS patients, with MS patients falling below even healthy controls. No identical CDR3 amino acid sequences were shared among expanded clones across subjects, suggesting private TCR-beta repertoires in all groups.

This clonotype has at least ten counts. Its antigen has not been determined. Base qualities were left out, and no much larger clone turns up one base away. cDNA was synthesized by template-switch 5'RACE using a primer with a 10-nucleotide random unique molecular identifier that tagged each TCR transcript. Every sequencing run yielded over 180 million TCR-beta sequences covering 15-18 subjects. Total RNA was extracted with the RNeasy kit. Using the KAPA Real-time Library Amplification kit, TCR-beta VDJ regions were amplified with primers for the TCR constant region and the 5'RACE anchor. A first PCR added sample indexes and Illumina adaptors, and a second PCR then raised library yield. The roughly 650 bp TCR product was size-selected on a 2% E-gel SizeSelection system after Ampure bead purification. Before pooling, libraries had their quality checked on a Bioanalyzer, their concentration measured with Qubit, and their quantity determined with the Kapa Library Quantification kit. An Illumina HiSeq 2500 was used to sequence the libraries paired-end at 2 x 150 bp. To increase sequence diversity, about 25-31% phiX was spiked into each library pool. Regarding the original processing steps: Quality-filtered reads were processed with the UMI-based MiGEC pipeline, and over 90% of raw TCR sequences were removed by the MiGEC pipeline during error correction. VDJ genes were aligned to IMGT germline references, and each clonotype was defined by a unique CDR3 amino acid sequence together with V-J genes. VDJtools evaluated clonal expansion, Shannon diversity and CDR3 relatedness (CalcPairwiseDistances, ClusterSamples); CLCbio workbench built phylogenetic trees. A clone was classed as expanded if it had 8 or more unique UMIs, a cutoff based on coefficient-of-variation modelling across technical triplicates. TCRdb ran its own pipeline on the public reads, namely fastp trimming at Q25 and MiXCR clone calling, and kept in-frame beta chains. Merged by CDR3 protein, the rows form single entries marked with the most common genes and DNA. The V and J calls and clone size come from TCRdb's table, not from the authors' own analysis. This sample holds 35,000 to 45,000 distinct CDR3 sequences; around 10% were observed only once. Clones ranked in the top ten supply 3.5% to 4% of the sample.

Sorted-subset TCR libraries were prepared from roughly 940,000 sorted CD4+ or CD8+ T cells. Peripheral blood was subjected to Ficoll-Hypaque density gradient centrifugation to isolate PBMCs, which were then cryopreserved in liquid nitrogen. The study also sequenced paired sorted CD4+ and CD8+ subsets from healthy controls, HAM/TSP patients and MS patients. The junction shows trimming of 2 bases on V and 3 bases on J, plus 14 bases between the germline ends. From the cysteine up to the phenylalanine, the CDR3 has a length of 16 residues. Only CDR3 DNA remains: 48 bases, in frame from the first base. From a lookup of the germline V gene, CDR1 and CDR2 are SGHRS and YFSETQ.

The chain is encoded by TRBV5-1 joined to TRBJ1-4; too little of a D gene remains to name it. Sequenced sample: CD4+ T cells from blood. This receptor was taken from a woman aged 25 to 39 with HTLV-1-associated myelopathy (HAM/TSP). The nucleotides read TGCGCCAGCAGCTTTGGGGTGGCCCGAGCTAATGAAAAACTGTTTTTT. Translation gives CASSFGVARANEKLFF.